A selection of T cell receptor beta chains follows, all from one sample in a study of blood T cells in healthy people across ages. TCRdb reanalysed the 5' RACE reads using MiXCR and keeps one entry per CDR3 protein. The sample comprises 710,000 or so distinct CDR3 sequences, 22% of which are singletons, and roughly 22% rests with the top ten. The sample consisted of blood. All receptors come from a man in his sixties or seventies in good health. The CDR3 runs from the conserved cysteine through the conserved F or W. The D gene is left open where the match is weak. Clone size, where shown, is once, few, many, or a class for clones that have expanded.

TRBD2	TRBV3-1	TRBJ2-1	.	CASSQGTSDYNEQFF	TGTGCCAGCAGCCAAGGGACTAGCGACTACAATGAGCAGTTCTTC
.	TRBV12-3/TRBV12-4	TRBJ2-2	few	CASSPGGAGELFF	TGTGCCAGCAGCCCAGGGGGGGCCGGGGAGCTGTTTTTT
.	TRBV14	TRBJ2-7	few	CASSQDWGREQYF	TGTGCCAGCAGCCAAGATTGGGGGAGGGAGCAGTACTTC
.	TRBV20-1	TRBJ1-4	.	CSARPPGLREKLFF	TGCAGTGCTAGACCCCCGGGGTTGAGGGAAAAACTGTTTTTT
.	TRBV24-1	TRBJ2-3	.	CATSDLFGGEGTDTQYF	TGTGCCACCAGTGATTTGTTTGGGGGCGAGGGAACAGATACGCAGTATTTT
.	TRBV7-2	TRBJ1-1	.	CASSLGGATEAFF	TGTGCCAGCAGCTTAGGGGGTGCCACTGAAGCTTTCTTT
TRBD1	TRBV12-3/TRBV12-4	TRBJ1-1	.	CASNQQGLNTEAFF	TGTGCCAGCAATCAACAGGGGCTGAACACTGAAGCTTTCTTT
.	TRBV19	TRBJ2-5	few	CASKQGVGQETQYF	TGTGCCAGTAAGCAGGGAGTAGGGCAAGAGACCCAGTACTTC
TRBD1	TRBV7-3	TRBJ2-3	.	CASSFQGAADTQYF	TGTGCCAGCAGCTTCCAGGGGGCCGCAGATACGCAGTATTTT
.	TRBV7-2	TRBJ2-3	once	CASSYHEGADRQYF	TGTGCCAGCAGCTACCACGAAGGTGCAGATAGGCAGTATTTT
.	TRBV10-3	TRBJ2-2	.	CAISEQTGELFF	TGTGCCATCAGTGAACAGACCGGGGAGCTGTTTTTT
.	TRBV5-1	TRBJ2-6	.	CASSPRLGGANVLTF	TGCGCCAGCAGCCCCCGCCTCGGGGGGGCCAACGTCCTGACTTTC